This note documents a single T cell receptor (beta chain) sequence. The treatment here: some 19 received Ad26.COV2.S at low or high dose, single or two shots; about five received placebo; per-sample allocation not given. All samples were drawn on day 63, counting from the first vaccine or placebo injection. Wuhan-strain SARS-CoV-2 spike was expressed by the Ad26 vector that made up the vaccine. The data were produced by immunoSEQ multiplex PCR, yet TCRdb's version contains in-frame clones alone and is incomplete. In the table there are some 320,000 clones, 86% of which are singletons. The length of the CDR3 is 14 residues. CDR1 and CDR2 from the germline V gene are SGDLS and YYNGEE. Trimming took 2 bases from V and 5 from J, leaving 11 bases between them. These data come from a study of Ad26.COV2.S vaccination and SARS-CoV-2 variants.

The sequence derives from a person between 18 and 60 years old who received the Ad26.COV2.S COVID-19 vaccine or a placebo. The chain carries TRBV9 and TRBJ1-5; no firm D call. This sample comprised peripheral blood, obtained in a trial of Ad26.COV2.S vaccine versus placebo. The CDR3 here is CASSVGSDDQPQHF. The CDR3 coding sequence is TGTGCCAGCAGCGTTGGTTCCGATGATCAGCCCCAGCATTTT. The entire variable domain, with the rest obtained from reference TRBV9 and TRBJ1-5, is as follows: DSGVTQTPKHLITATGQRVTLRCSPRSGDLSVYWYQQSLDQGLQFLIQYYNGEERAKGNILERFSAQQFPDLHSELNLSSLELGDSALYFCASSVGSDDQPQHFGDGTRLSIL.